This TCR beta chain originates from a study of blood T cells in healthy people across ages (dated by TCRdb to between 2014 and 2017). As for the study more broadly: In model experiments, template switching captured roughly one uniquely barcoded TCR beta cDNA molecule for every two T cells. The donors were divided into four age groups: young (average roughly 17 years), middle-aged (around 41), aged (roughly 60) and long-lived (about 79). To track age-related changes in TCR beta repertoire diversity, the study relied on deep sequencing normalized with unique cDNA molecular identifiers. Donors of different ages were randomly distributed across sequencing lanes to avoid experimental bias. Using the same blood draw, the study looked at two additional independent replicas of 1 million unique cDNA reads for two donors, one aged 18 to 30 and the other aged 80 or older.

A distance of 13 bases separates the germline ends of V and J, which lose 6 bases and 0 bases respectively. Its CDR3 holds 15 amino acids, cysteine through phenylalanine. Here the CDR3 DNA is all that survives: 45 bases in frame from base 1. The library was built by means of 5' RACE. The reads were generated on an Illumina HiSeq 2500. The second PCR ran for roughly 6 to 11 cycles and used a J-beta primer mix along with a sample-barcoded 5' primer. A template-switch 5' adaptor carrying 12 random nucleotides introduced a unique molecular identifier onto each TCR beta cDNA molecule. Each sample yielded at least 3 million CDR3-containing paired-end reads. The Mint cDNA synthesis kit, primed by a TRBC-specific oligonucleotide, was used to synthesize first-strand cDNA from all RNA. All cDNA was treated with uracil-DNA glycosylase and then went through a first 18-cycle PCR with the universal primers M1SS and BC2_uni_R. The paper's processing steps were these. For normalization, 1 million high-quality reads were randomly selected from each sample, with every read carrying a distinct molecular identifier. Reads sharing molecular identifiers were discarded rather than binned into consensus sequences. MiTCR, set to a Q25 quality threshold and the strictest error-elimination algorithm, was used for CDR3 identification, clonotype clustering and error correction. A nonparametric unseen species model using Euler transformation provided a lower-bound estimate of total TCR beta diversity. The public reads were reprocessed in TCRdb via fastp at Q25 and MiXCR, keeping in-frame beta chains. Each record represents a unique CDR3 protein, reported with the most common genes and DNA among its rows. TCRdb's processing, not the study's, gives the V and J calls here. This sample lists roughly 680,000 distinct CDR3 sequences; around half were detected once. The ten largest clones take up roughly 34% of the sample.

Donors were 30 to 45 systemically healthy Caucasian individuals from Russia aged roughly 6 to 95 years. Approximately 9 milliliters of peripheral blood were collected from each donor into EDTA-treated Vacutainer tubes. Ficoll-Paque density-gradient centrifugation was used to isolate PBMCs, with at least 6 million per sample. Total RNA was extracted from PBMCs with Trizol reagent, with at least 6 micrograms obtained per sample. For every donor, flow cytometry on a PBMC aliquot measured the percentage of naive CD45RAhigh/CD27high T cells. A remark on this clonotype: There is no known antigen for this receptor. Qualities for individual bases were not recorded, and no much larger clone is one base off.

The paper's findings and limits, for the study overall: Compared with the aged group, more naive CD4+ T cells, fewer expanded clones and increased TCR diversity were shown by the long-lived group, suggesting age selection. Estimates of total diversity from one million sequenced T cells were regarded as lower bounds and underestimates. As age increased, observed TCR beta diversity per million T cells dropped in a roughly linear way, and a significant reduction was already evident by age 40. Bulk unsorted PBMC profiling prevented conclusive comparison of naive and antigen-experienced compartments. Observed TCR beta diversity correlated strongly with the percentage of naive T cells measured by flow cytometry. Because the CMV infection status of the donors was unknown, age-related changes in expanded clonotypes may potentially have been confounded.

The sequence came from a woman aged 55-69 years in good health. The rearrangement joined TRBV12-3 or TRBV12-4 to TRBJ2-3, with no confident D gene call. Sequencing was carried out using blood. CDR3 sequence: CASSPALRSTDTQYF. Here is the DNA: TGTGCCAGCAGCCCCGCCTTGCGGAGCACAGATACGCAGTATTTT.